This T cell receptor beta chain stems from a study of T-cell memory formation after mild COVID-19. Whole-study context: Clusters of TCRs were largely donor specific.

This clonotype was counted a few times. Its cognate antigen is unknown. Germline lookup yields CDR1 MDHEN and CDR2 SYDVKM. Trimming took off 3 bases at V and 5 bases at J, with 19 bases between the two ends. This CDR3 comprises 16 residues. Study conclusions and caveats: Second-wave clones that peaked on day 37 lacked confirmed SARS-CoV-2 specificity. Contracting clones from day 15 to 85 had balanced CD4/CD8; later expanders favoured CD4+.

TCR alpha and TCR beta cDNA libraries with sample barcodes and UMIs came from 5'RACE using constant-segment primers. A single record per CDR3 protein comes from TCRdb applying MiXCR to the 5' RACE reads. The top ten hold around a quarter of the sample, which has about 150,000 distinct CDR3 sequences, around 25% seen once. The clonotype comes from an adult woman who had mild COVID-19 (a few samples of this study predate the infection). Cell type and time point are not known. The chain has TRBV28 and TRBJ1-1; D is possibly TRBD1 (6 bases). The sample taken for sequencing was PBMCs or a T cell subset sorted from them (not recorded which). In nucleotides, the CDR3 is TGTGCCAGCAGTTTCATTACCCAGGGGCCGGGGACTGAAGCTTTCTTT. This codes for CASSFITQGPGTEAFF.